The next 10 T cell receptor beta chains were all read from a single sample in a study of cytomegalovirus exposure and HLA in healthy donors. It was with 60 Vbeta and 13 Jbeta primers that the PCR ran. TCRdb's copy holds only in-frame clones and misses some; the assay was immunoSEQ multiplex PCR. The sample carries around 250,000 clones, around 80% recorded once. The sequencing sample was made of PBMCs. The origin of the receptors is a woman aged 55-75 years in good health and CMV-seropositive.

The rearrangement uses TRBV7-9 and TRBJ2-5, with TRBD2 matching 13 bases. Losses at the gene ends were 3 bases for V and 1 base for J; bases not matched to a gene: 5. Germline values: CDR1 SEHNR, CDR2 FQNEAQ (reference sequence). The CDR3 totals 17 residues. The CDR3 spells CASSLTGTSGIQETQYF. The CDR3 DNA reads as TGTGCCAGCAGCTTGACGGGGACTAGCGGGATCCAAGAGACCCAGTACTTC. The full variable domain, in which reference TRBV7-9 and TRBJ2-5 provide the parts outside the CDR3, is DTGVSQNPRHKITKRGQNVTFRCDPISEHNRLYWYRQTLGQGPEFLTYFQNEAQLEKSRLLSDRFSAERPKGSFSTLEIQRTEQGDSAMYLCASSLTGTSGIQETQYFGPGTRLLVL.

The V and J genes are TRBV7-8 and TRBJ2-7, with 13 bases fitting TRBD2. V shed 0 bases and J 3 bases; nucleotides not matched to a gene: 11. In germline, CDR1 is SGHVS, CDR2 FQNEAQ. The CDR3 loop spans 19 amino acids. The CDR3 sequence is CASSLAYGLAGVFLYEQYF. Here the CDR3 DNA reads TGTGCCAGCAGCTTAGCTTACGGACTAGCGGGAGTCTTCCTCTACGAGCAGTACTTC.

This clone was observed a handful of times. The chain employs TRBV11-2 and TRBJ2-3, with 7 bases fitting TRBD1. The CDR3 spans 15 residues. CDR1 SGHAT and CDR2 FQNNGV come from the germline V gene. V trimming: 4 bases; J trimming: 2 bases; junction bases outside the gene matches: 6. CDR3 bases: TGTGCCAGCAGCTACCGGGACAGACACACAGATACGCAGTATTTT. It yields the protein CASSYRDRHTDTQYF.

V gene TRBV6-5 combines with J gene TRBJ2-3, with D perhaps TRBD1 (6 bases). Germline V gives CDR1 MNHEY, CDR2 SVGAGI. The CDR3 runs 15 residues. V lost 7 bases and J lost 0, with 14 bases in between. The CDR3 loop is CASTLQGLSTDTQYF. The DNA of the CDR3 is TGTGCCAGCACCTTACAGGGCCTCAGCACAGATACGCAGTATTTT.

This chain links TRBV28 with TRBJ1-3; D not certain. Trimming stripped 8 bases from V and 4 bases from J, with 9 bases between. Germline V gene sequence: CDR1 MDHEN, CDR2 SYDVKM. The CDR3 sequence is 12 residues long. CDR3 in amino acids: CASGPGGNTIYF. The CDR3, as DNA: TGTGCCAGCGGTCCGGGAGGAAACACCATATATTTT.

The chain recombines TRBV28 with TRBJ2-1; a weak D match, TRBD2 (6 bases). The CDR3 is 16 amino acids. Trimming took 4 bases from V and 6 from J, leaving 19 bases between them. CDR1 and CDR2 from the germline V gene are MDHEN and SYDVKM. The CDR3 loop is CASSSLDYLKINEQFF. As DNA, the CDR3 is TGTGCCAGCAGTTCCTTGGACTACCTAAAGATCAATGAGCAGTTCTTC.

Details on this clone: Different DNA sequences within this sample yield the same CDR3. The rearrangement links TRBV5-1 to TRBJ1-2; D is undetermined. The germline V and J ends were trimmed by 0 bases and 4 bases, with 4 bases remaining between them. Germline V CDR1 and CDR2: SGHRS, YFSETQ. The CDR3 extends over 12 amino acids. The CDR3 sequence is CASSLDTYGYTF. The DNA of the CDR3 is TGCGCCAGCAGCTTGGACACCTATGGCTACACCTTC. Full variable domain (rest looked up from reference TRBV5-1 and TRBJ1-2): KAGVTQTPRYLIKTRGQQVTLSCSPISGHRSVSWYQQTPGQGLQFLFEYFSETQRNKGNFPGRFSGRQFSNSRSEMNVSTLELGDSALYLCASSLDTYGYTFGSGTRLTVV.

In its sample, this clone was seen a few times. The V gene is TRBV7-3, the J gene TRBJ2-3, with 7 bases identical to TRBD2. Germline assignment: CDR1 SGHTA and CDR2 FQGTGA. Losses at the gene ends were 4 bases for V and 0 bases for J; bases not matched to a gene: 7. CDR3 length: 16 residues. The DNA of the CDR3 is TGTGCCAGCAGCTCCCCCGCGGGGGAGAGCACAGATACGCAGTATTTT. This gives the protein CASSSPAGESTDTQYF.

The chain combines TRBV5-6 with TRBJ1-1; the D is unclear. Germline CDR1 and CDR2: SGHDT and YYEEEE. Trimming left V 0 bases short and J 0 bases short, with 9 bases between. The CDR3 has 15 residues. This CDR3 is CASSLGGQMNTEAFF. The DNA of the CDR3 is TGTGCCAGCAGCTTGGGAGGGCAAATGAACACTGAAGCTTTCTTT.

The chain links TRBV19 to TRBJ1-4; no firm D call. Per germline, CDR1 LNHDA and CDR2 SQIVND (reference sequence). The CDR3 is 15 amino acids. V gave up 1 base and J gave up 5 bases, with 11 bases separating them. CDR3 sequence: CASSIANSLNEKLFF. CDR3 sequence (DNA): TGTGCCAGTAGTATAGCGAACAGCCTGAATGAAAAACTGTTTTTT.